Reported below is one TCR beta chain. Sequencing was performed with immunoSEQ multiplex PCR; in TCRdb, only in-frame clones are kept and a portion is missing. The sample consists of a few hundred thousand clones, around nine tenths of them appearing once. This specimen belongs to a study of blood T cell repertoires in COVID-19. CDR1 is MNHEY and CDR2 is SMNVEV in the germline V gene (reference sequence). V was clipped by 3 bases and J by 1 base; unmatched bases: 10. This CDR3 region has 17 residues. The material sequenced was peripheral blood. The gene calls are TRBV27 and TRBJ2-7, with 9 bases aligning to TRBD2. This TCR derives from a man aged 50-59 years with active or convalescent COVID-19. The CDR3 nucleotides read TGTGCCAGCAGTTTTAGAATTGAGACTAGCGGTTCCTACGAGCAGTACTTC. It encodes CASSFRIETSGSYEQYF.